These T cell receptor beta chains were read from a single sample in a study of blood T cell repertoires in COVID-19. Here immunoSEQ multiplex PCR was the method, and the copy in TCRdb shows in-frame clones only, minus some. The sample shows about 220,000 clones, roughly 85% of them seen only once. Sequencing used PBMCs or T cells enriched from blood (not recorded which). These receptors came from a woman aged 45 to 65 who had been exposed to COVID-19. CDR3s include the opening cysteine and the closing phenylalanine or tryptophan. D genes are given only for firm matches. Rows give clone size only sometimes, using once, few, many, or a class for an expanded clone.

J: TRBJ1-1; size: NA; V: TRBV27; D: NA; CDR3: CASSPYRGTEAFF; DNA: TGTGCCAGCAGTCCCTACAGAGGGACTGAAGCTTTCTTT
J: TRBJ2-7; size: once; V: TRBV7-2; D: NA; CDR3: CASSAYSYEQYF; DNA: TGTGCCAGCAGCGCGTACTCCTACGAGCAGTACTTC
J: TRBJ2-3; size: NA; V: TRBV3-1/TRBV3-2; D: NA; CDR3: CASSHSEGTDTQYF; DNA: TGTGCCAGCAGCCACTCGGAGGGCACAGATACGCAGTATTTT
J: TRBJ2-3; size: NA; V: TRBV12-3/TRBV12-4; D: NA; CDR3: CASRRSTDTQYF; DNA: TGTGCCAGCAGGCGCAGCACAGATACGCAGTATTTT
J: TRBJ1-3; size: few; V: TRBV29-1; D: TRBD1; CDR3: CRTGLEISGNTIYF; DNA: TGCAGGACAGGGCTCGAAATCTCTGGAAACACCATATATTTT
J: TRBJ1-1; size: NA; V: TRBV4-1; D: TRBD1; CDR3: CASSQDGTVSGNTEAFF; DNA: TGCGCCAGCAGCCAAGATGGGACAGTGTCTGGAAACACTGAAGCTTTCTTT
J: TRBJ2-7; size: once; V: TRBV28; D: TRBD2; CDR3: CASSLGGAGSHHEQYF; DNA: TGTGCCAGCAGTTTGGGAGGGGCGGGCTCGCACCACGAGCAGTACTTC
J: TRBJ1-3; size: NA; V: TRBV29-1; D: TRBD1; CDR3: CSAGPGQGTGNTIYF; DNA: TGCAGCGCTGGACCGGGACAGGGTACTGGAAACACCATATATTTT
J: TRBJ2-3; size: NA; V: TRBV28; D: NA; CDR3: CASSLWRTPNSDTQYF; DNA: TGTGCCAGCAGTTTATGGAGGACTCCGAACTCGGATACGCAGTATTTT
J: TRBJ2-5; size: NA; V: TRBV2; D: TRBD1; CDR3: CASLSRDRGRGETQYF; DNA: TGTGCCAGCCTGTCGAGGGACAGGGGAAGGGGAGAGACCCAGTACTTC
J: TRBJ2-3; size: NA; V: TRBV9; D: NA; CDR3: CASSVDFTDTQYF; DNA: TGTGCCAGCAGCGTGGACTTCACAGATACGCAGTATTTT
J: TRBJ2-3; size: NA; V: TRBV19; D: NA; CDR3: CASRHRSGPSTDTQYF; DNA: TGTGCCAGCCGACACCGCAGCGGGCCTAGCACAGATACGCAGTATTTT
J: TRBJ1-6; size: few; V: TRBV7-9; D: TRBD1; CDR3: CASSLAGTGANSYNSPLHF; DNA: TGTGCCAGCAGCCTAGCCGGGACAGGCGCCAACTCCTATAATTCACCCCTCCACTTT
J: TRBJ2-7; size: NA; V: TRBV11-2; D: TRBD2; CDR3: CASSFGTSSYEQYF; DNA: TGTGCCAGCAGCTTCGGGACTAGTTCCTACGAGCAGTACTTC
J: TRBJ1-6; size: NA; V: TRBV30; D: TRBD1; CDR3: CAWSAEVGTGNSPLHF; DNA: TGTGCCTGGAGTGCAGAGGTCGGGACAGGGAATTCACCCCTCCACTTT
J: TRBJ1-1; size: NA; V: TRBV30; D: NA; CDR3: CAWSGRRGGVSTEAFF; DNA: TGTGCCTGGAGTGGAAGAAGGGGAGGGGTGAGTACTGAAGCTTTCTTT
J: TRBJ1-1; size: NA; V: TRBV5-1; D: NA; CDR3: CASSSREGSLNTEAFF; DNA: TGCGCCAGCAGCTCCCGGGAAGGGAGTCTGAACACTGAAGCTTTCTTT
J: TRBJ1-3; size: NA; V: TRBV4-1; D: NA; CDR3: CASSQVLDRGSGNTIYF; DNA: TGCGCCAGCAGCCAAGTGCTGGACAGAGGCTCTGGAAACACCATATATTTT
J: TRBJ1-4; size: NA; V: TRBV7-9; D: NA; CDR3: CASSYGGEKLFF; DNA: TGTGCCAGCAGTTACGGAGGGGAAAAACTGTTTTTT
J: TRBJ1-3; size: NA; V: TRBV5-4; D: NA; CDR3: CASSLGGSNTIYF; DNA: TGTGCCAGCAGCTTGGGGGGCTCAAACACCATATATTTT
J: TRBJ2-3; size: NA; V: TRBV14; D: TRBD1; CDR3: CASSPYTGENTQYF; DNA: TGTGCCAGCAGCCCCTATACAGGGGAAAATACGCAGTATTTT
J: TRBJ1-6; size: NA; V: TRBV4-3; D: TRBD1; CDR3: CASSQKDRTLYTPNSPLHF; DNA: TGCGCCAGCAGCCAAAAGGACAGGACCCTCTACACTCCTAATTCACCCCTCCACTTT
J: TRBJ1-1; size: few; V: TRBV30; D: NA; CDR3: CAWSVRPRDTEAFF; DNA: TGTGCCTGGAGTGTAAGGCCGCGGGACACTGAAGCTTTCTTT
J: TRBJ2-1; size: NA; V: TRBV23-1; D: TRBD2; CDR3: CASSQLAGGYNEQFF; DNA: TGCGCCAGCAGTCAATTGGCGGGGGGGTACAATGAGCAGTTCTTC
J: TRBJ1-1; size: NA; V: TRBV6-5; D: NA; CDR3: CATNARGRLNTEAFF; DNA: TGTGCCACCAATGCCAGGGGACGGTTGAACACTGAAGCTTTCTTT
J: TRBJ2-7; size: NA; V: TRBV11-2; D: TRBD2; CDR3: CASSLEASGGYYEQYF; DNA: TGTGCCAGCAGCTTAGAGGCTAGCGGGGGTTACTACGAGCAGTACTTC
J: TRBJ1-2; size: NA; V: TRBV2; D: NA; CDR3: CASGGRAGVYGYTF; DNA: TGTGCCAGCGGAGGAAGGGCAGGGGTATATGGCTACACCTTC
J: TRBJ1-1; size: NA; V: TRBV10-3; D: NA; CDR3: CAIGGGNTEAFF; DNA: TGTGCCATCGGCGGGGGAAACACTGAAGCTTTCTTT
J: TRBJ1-5; size: NA; V: TRBV28; D: NA; CDR3: CASGPGNQPQHF; DNA: TGTGCCAGCGGCCCAGGGAATCAGCCCCAGCATTTT
J: TRBJ1-1; size: NA; V: TRBV28; D: NA; CDR3: CASSLGPRVTEAFF; DNA: TGTGCCAGCAGTTTAGGGCCCCGAGTCACTGAAGCTTTCTTT
J: TRBJ2-7; size: NA; V: TRBV29-1; D: NA; CDR3: CSVVDGSYEQYF; DNA: TGCAGCGTTGTAGACGGCTCCTACGAGCAGTACTTC
J: TRBJ1-5; size: many; V: TRBV6-5; D: NA; CDR3: CASRRGNSNQPQHF; DNA: TGTGCCAGCAGGAGAGGGAATAGCAATCAGCCCCAGCATTTT
J: TRBJ1-1; size: NA; V: TRBV5-1; D: NA; CDR3: CASSLGMNTEAFF; DNA: TGCGCCAGCAGCTTGGGTATGAACACTGAAGCTTTCTTT
J: TRBJ1-5; size: NA; V: TRBV30; D: TRBD1; CDR3: CAWNPARGQDQPQHF; DNA: TGTGCCTGGAACCCCGCCAGGGGGCAAGATCAGCCCCAGCATTTT
J: TRBJ2-4; size: NA; V: TRBV19; D: NA; CDR3: CASSIMGRSRNIQYF; DNA: TGTGCCAGTTCAATAATGGGGCGGTCCCGTAACATTCAGTACTTC
J: TRBJ2-1; size: NA; V: TRBV19; D: TRBD2; CDR3: CASSPASGGVVNEQFF; DNA: TGTGCCAGTAGCCCTGCCAGCGGGGGGGTTGTCAATGAGCAGTTCTTC
J: TRBJ2-1; size: NA; V: TRBV10-2; D: TRBD2; CDR3: CALSQRGTNEQFF; DNA: TGCGCCCTCTCCCAGCGGGGGACGAATGAGCAGTTCTTC
J: TRBJ1-4; size: NA; V: TRBV5-6; D: NA; CDR3: CASSFTRSLNEKLFF; DNA: TGTGCCAGCAGCTTTACACGGAGCCTTAATGAAAAACTGTTTTTT
J: TRBJ2-7; size: NA; V: TRBV7-3; D: NA; CDR3: CASSPSRASEQYF; DNA: TGTGCCAGCAGCCCAAGCAGGGCCTCCGAGCAGTACTTC
J: TRBJ1-2; size: NA; V: TRBV5-8; D: TRBD1; CDR3: CASSIRQGNYGYTF; DNA: TGTGCCAGCAGTATTCGACAGGGGAACTATGGCTACACCTTC
J: TRBJ2-6; size: once; V: TRBV7-9; D: TRBD1; CDR3: CASSLGAGTVFSGANVLTF; DNA: TGTGCCAGCAGCTTAGGGGCCGGGACAGTTTTCTCTGGGGCCAACGTCCTGACTTTC
J: TRBJ2-5; size: NA; V: TRBV5-1; D: NA; CDR3: CASSPGTLQETQYF; DNA: TGCGCCAGCAGCCCCGGGACTCTACAAGAGACCCAGTACTTC
J: TRBJ1-5; size: NA; V: TRBV23-1; D: NA; CDR3: CASSQSNSRALSNQPQHF; DNA: TGCGCCAGCAGTCAATCAAACAGCAGGGCCCTTAGCAATCAGCCCCAGCATTTT
J: TRBJ1-2; size: NA; V: TRBV28; D: TRBD1; CDR3: CASSLGQGGIFNYGYTF; DNA: TGTGCCAGCAGTTTGGGACAGGGGGGGATCTTCAACTATGGCTACACCTTC
J: TRBJ2-7; size: few; V: TRBV11-2; D: TRBD2; CDR3: CASSLLAGGPAEQYF; DNA: TGTGCCAGCAGCTTACTAGCGGGGGGCCCCGCGGAGCAGTACTTC
J: TRBJ2-2; size: NA; V: TRBV6-2/TRBV6-3; D: TRBD2; CDR3: CASSYGGLASTGELFF; DNA: TGTGCCAGCAGTTACGGGGGACTAGCGAGTACCGGGGAGCTGTTTTTT
J: TRBJ1-5; size: NA; V: TRBV2; D: TRBD1; CDR3: CASHGTGTNQPQHF; DNA: TGTGCCAGCCACGGGACAGGGACTAATCAGCCCCAGCATTTT
J: TRBJ1-3; size: NA; V: TRBV7-8; D: NA; CDR3: CASSPYRVAGGNTIYF; DNA: TGTGCCAGCAGCCCCTACAGGGTAGCCGGCGGAAACACCATATATTTT
J: TRBJ1-1; size: once; V: TRBV2; D: NA; CDR3: CASSAENTEAFF; DNA: TGTGCCAGCAGTGCAGAGAACACTGAAGCTTTCTTT